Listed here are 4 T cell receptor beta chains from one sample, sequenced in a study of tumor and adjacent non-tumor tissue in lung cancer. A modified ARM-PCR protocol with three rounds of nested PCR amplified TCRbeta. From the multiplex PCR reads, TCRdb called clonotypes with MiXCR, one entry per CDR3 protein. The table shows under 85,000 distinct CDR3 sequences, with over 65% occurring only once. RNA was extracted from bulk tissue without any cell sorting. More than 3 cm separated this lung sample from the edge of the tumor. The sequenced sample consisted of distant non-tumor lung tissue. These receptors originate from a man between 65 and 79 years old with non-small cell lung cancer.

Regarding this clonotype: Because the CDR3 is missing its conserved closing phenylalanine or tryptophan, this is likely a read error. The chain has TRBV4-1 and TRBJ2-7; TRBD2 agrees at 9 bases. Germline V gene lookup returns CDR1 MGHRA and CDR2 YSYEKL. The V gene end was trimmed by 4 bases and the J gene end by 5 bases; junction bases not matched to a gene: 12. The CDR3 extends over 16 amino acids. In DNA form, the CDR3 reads TGCGCCAGCAGCCTGATATTAGCGGGAGAGGGGGACGAGCAGTACTTG. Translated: CASSLILAGEGDEQYL.

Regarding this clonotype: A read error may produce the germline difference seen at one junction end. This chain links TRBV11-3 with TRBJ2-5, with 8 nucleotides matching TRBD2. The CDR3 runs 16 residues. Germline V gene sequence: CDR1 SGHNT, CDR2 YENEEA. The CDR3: CASSLGVGRLAKTQYF. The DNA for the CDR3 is TGTGCGAGCAGCTTAGGTGTGGGGAGACTAGCGAAGACCCAGTACTTC.

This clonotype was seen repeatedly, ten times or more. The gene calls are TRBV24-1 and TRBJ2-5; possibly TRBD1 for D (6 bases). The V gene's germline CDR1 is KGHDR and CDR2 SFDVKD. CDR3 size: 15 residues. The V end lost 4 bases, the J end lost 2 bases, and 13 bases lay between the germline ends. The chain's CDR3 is CATSEPAGVQETQYF. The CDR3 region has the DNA TGTGCCACCAGTGAGCCGGCAGGGGTTCAAGAGACCCAGTACTTC.

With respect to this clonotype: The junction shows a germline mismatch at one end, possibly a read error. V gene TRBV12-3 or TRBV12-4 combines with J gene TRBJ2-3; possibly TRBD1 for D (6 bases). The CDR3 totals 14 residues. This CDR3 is CASRSGGGADTRYF. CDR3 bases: TGTGCCAGCAGGAGCGGTGGGGGCGCAGATACGCGGTATTTT.